The 24 T cell receptor beta chains reported below all come from one sample, sequenced in a study of T cell repertoires in cytomegalovirus infection. TCRdb analysed the reads with MiXCR anew, one entry per CDR3 protein. The sample comprises about 350,000 distinct CDR3 sequences, nearly 35% of which are singletons, and roughly 14% rests with the top ten. For these TCRs, the target antigens are not known. Sequences were derived from cultured PBMCs, sampled from culture after CMV antigen stimulation. These receptors were obtained from a human donor in good health (CMV status not recorded). Some clones in this sample may be carry-over from other donors' samples.

CDR3 bases: TGTGCCAGTAATGGCGGGAGGGCCTACAATGAGCAGTTCTTC. It encodes CASNGGRAYNEQFF. The chain joins TRBV19 to TRBJ2-1; 9 nucleotides match TRBD2. Germline V gives CDR1 LNHDA, CDR2 SQIVND (reference sequence). The CDR3 extends over 14 amino acids. The V segment lost 7 bases and the J segment 2 bases; nucleotides outside the gene matches: 3.

This clonotype was recorded many times. The chain recombines TRBV7-2 with TRBJ1-3; D uncertain. Germline loops: CDR1 SGHTA, CDR2 FQGNSA. The CDR3 consists of 17 residues. Trimming left V 6 bases short and J 0 bases short, with 18 bases between. The CDR3 region is CASSLVGPPSSGNTIYF. In nucleotides, the CDR3 is TGTGCCAGCAGTCTGGTCGGGCCGCCGAGCTCTGGAAACACCATATATTTT.

The chain couples TRBV7-2 to TRBJ2-7; no clear D. V gave up 1 base and J gave up 0 bases, with 10 bases separating them. The germline V gene encodes CDR1 SGHTA and CDR2 FQGNSA. This CDR3 is 15 amino acids long. As DNA, the CDR3 is TGTGCCAGCAGCTTAGGACCAAAAAGCTCCTACGAGCAGTACGTC. It encodes CASSLGPKSSYEQYV.

This clonotype was observed a few times. The chain carries TRBV5-1 and TRBJ1-4; 10 bases are a match to TRBD1. The length of the CDR3 is 15 residues. Germline-derived CDR1 and CDR2 are SGHRS and YFSETQ. With V trimmed by 3 bases and J by 2 bases, 1 base remained unmatched. CDR3 protein: CASSWGQGTNEKLFF. The CDR3 nucleotides read TGCGCCAGCAGCTGGGGACAGGGGACTAATGAAAAACTGTTTTTT.

This clonotype appeared a single time. J is TRBJ2-5 and V is TRBV6-6, with 14 bases matching TRBD2. Germline lookup yields CDR1 MNHNY and CDR2 SVGAGI (reference sequence). V lost 8 bases, J lost 0 bases, and 8 bases stayed unmatched. CDR3 size: 17 residues. CDR3 region: CASLRTSGRRYQETQYF. DNA of the CDR3: TGTGCCAGCCTTCGGACTAGCGGGAGGCGATACCAAGAGACCCAGTACTTC.

This chain joins TRBV7-9 and TRBJ2-1, with 7 positions matching TRBD2. Trimming cost V 0 bases and J 2 bases; bases outside gene matches: 4. Germline lookup yields CDR1 SEHNR and CDR2 FQNEAQ (reference sequence). This CDR3 spans 16 amino acids. CDR3 nucleotide sequence: TGTGCCAGCAGCTTAGCTCCTAGCGGAGCCTACAATGAGCAGTTCTTC. This sequence encodes CASSLAPSGAYNEQFF. Supplemented by reference TRBV7-9 and TRBJ2-1, the full variable domain reads DTGVSQNPRHKITKRGQNVTFRCDPISEHNRLYWYRQTLGQGPEFLTYFQNEAQLEKSRLLSDRFSAERPKGSFSTLEIQRTEQGDSAMYLCASSLAPSGAYNEQFFGPGTRLTVL.

The chain combines TRBV28 with TRBJ2-5; tentative D call: TRBD1 (7 bases). The CDR3 loop spans 15 amino acids. The V gene lost 5 bases and the J gene lost 4 bases, with 17 bases spanning the gap. Germline assignment: CDR1 MDHEN and CDR2 SYDVKM. The CDR3 here is CASSRGGQGGETQYF. The CDR3 DNA follows: TGTGCCAGCAGTCGCGGCGGGCAGGGGGGAGAGACCCAGTACTTC. Based on the CDR3 plus reference TRBV28 and TRBJ2-5, the full variable domain is DVKVTQSSRYLVKRTGEKVFLECVQDMDHENMFWYRQDPGLGLRLIYFSYDVKMKEKGDIPEGYSVSREKKERFSLILESASTNQTSMYLCASSRGGQGGETQYFGPGTRLLVL.

This chain joins TRBV7-2 and TRBJ2-7, with TRBD1 as a possible D gene (5 bases). The V end lost 3 bases, the J end lost 3 bases, and 9 bases lay between the germline ends. The CDR3 runs to 13 residues. Germline CDR1 SGHTA, CDR2 FQGNSA. The CDR3 bases are TGTGCCAGCAGCTTTAACAGGTTCTACGAGCAGTACGTC. Translation gives CASSFNRFYEQYV.

This clonotype qualifies as medium-sized. The genes are TRBV7-2 and TRBJ1-4; D remains unclear. Germline V gene lookup returns CDR1 SGHTA and CDR2 FQGNSA. The CDR3 is 14 amino acids. Trimming took off 1 base at V and 4 bases at J, with 7 bases between the two ends. CDR3 sequence reads: CASSLGTFNEKLFF. The CDR3 DNA is TGTGCCAGCAGCTTAGGGACCTTTAATGAAAAACTGTTTTTT.

The table lists this clonotype with a few counts. The rearrangement joins TRBV7-2 to TRBJ1-1, with D unclear. Germline loops: CDR1 SGHTA, CDR2 FQGNSA. The CDR3 runs 14 residues. V lost 5 bases and J lost 7, with 17 bases in between. As DNA, the CDR3 is TGTGCCAGCAGCACAACTGGGGTTGGCTATGAAGCTTTCTTT. Translation: CASSTTGVGYEAFF.

The chain has TRBV7-8 and TRBJ1-1, with D perhaps matching TRBD1 (5 bases). The CDR3 has 15 residues. From germline, CDR1 is SGHVS and CDR2 FQNEAQ. Trimming cost V 1 base and J 1 base, with 10 bases left between them. This CDR3 is CASSLGGRENTEAFF. In DNA, the CDR3 is TGTGCCAGCAGCTTAGGGGGCCGGGAGAACACTGAAGCTTTCTTT.

In its sample, this clonotype was seen a few times. The chain couples TRBV7-2 to TRBJ1-1; D is ambiguous. V lost 7 bases to trimming and J lost 6 bases, with 15 bases between them. Germline CDR1 is SGHTA and CDR2 is FQGNSA. The CDR3 sequence is 13 residues long. CDR3 coding DNA: TGTGCCAGCACCAAACACCGACCGGCTGAAGCTTTCTTT. This encodes CASTKHRPAEAFF. The full variable domain, its missing parts supplied by reference TRBV7-2 and TRBJ1-1, is GAGVSQSPSNKVTEKGKDVELRCDPISGHTALYWYRQSLGQGLEFLIYFQGNSAPDKSGLPSDRFSAERTGGSVSTLTIQRTQQEDSAVYLCASTKHRPAEAFFGQGTRLTVV.

V is TRBV4-3 and J is TRBJ2-1; 8 bases are shared with TRBD1. V was clipped by 4 bases and J by 3 bases; unmatched bases: 8. This CDR3 spans 16 amino acids. Germline CDR1 and CDR2: LGHNA and YSLEER. The CDR3 DNA follows: TGCGCCAGCAGCCCTTTGGGACAGGTGGGCTACAATGAGCAGTTCTTC. Translation: CASSPLGQVGYNEQFF.

The rearrangement links TRBV19 to TRBJ2-7; D is possibly TRBD2 (6 bases). This CDR3 has 14 residues. The V end lost 8 bases, the J end lost 1 base, and 15 bases lay between the germline ends. CDR1 LNHDA and CDR2 SQIVND come from the germline V gene (reference sequence). The CDR3 DNA reads as TGTGCCAGTGGACTCGGGAGTCCTTCCTACGAGCAGTACTTC. Its protein product is CASGLGSPSYEQYF.

Note on this clonotype: This may be a read error, as it is one base from a much larger clone. This rearrangement joins TRBV6-1 to TRBJ2-3; TRBD1 aligns across 7 bases. CDR3 length equals 13 residues. Germline V lookup: CDR1 MNHNS, CDR2 SASEGT. The ends lost 6 bases at V and 2 bases at J; junction bases unmatched: 2. CDR3 bases: TGTGCCAGCAGGACAGGGAACACAGATACGCAGTATTTT. It codes for CASRTGNTDTQYF.

The chain couples TRBV27 to TRBJ1-2; D is ambiguous. Germline V gene lookup returns CDR1 MNHEY and CDR2 SMNVEV (reference sequence). V lost 3 bases and J lost 1, with 6 bases in between. The CDR3 loop spans 13 amino acids. CDR3 amino acids: CASSFASNYGYTF. The CDR3, as DNA: TGTGCCAGCAGTTTTGCCAGTAACTATGGCTACACCTTC.

The rearrangement uses TRBV6-5 and TRBJ2-1; 9 positions agree with TRBD2. V lost 6 bases, J lost 6 bases, and 9 bases stayed unmatched. CDR3 length: 15 amino acids. Germline values: CDR1 MNHEY, CDR2 SVGAGI. CDR3 in DNA: TGTGCCAGCAGGCTTCTAGCGGGATCGCCCAATGAGCAGTTCTTC. Its protein product is CASRLLAGSPNEQFF.

This clonotype came up many times. The rearrangement joins TRBV7-8 to TRBJ2-6; D uncertain. Germline assignment: CDR1 SGHVS and CDR2 FQNEAQ. The length of the CDR3 is 16 residues. V was clipped by 1 base and J by 0 bases, with 7 bases between them. This CDR3 is CASSLGWSSGANVLTF. The CDR3 bases are TGTGCCAGCAGCTTAGGTTGGAGCTCTGGGGCCAACGTCCTGACTTTC.

V gene TRBV19 combines with J gene TRBJ2-1; D remains unclear. The germline V gene encodes CDR1 LNHDA and CDR2 SQIVND (reference sequence). This CDR3 spans 16 amino acids. V gave up 0 bases and J gave up 4 bases, with 13 bases separating them. The CDR3 DNA reads as TGTGCCAGTAGTATAGATTGGTCTAGTCCGTACAATGAGCAGTTCTTC. Protein: CASSIDWSSPYNEQFF. The whole variable domain, filled in from reference TRBV19 and TRBJ2-1, reads DGGITQSPKYLFRKEGQNVTLSCEQNLNHDAMYWYRQDPGQGLRLIYYSQIVNDFQKGDIAEGYSVSREKKESFPLTVTSAQKNPTAFYLCASSIDWSSPYNEQFFGPGTRLTVL.

The chain combines TRBV7-2 with TRBJ2-5, with 8 bases aligning to TRBD1. Germline loops: CDR1 SGHTA, CDR2 FQGNSA. CDR3 length: 15 residues. Trimming at V came to 3 bases and at J to 5 bases, leaving 8 bases not matched to a gene. The CDR3 coding sequence is TGTGCCAGCAGCTTTAGCGCGACAGGGGTGGAGACCCAGTACTTC. It specifies CASSFSATGVETQYF.

This chain joins TRBV4-3 and TRBJ1-3; 7 bases line up with TRBD1. The length of the CDR3 is 16 residues. V dropped 3 bases and J dropped 4; count of bases not matched to a gene: 9. Germline V lookup: CDR1 LGHNA, CDR2 YSLEER. The CDR3 DNA reads TGCGCCAGCAGCCAGCAAACAGGGGCGAGCGGAAACACCATATATTTT. Its translation is CASSQQTGASGNTIYF.

The rearrangement joins TRBV6-1 to TRBJ2-3, with TRBD1 matching 9 bases. Per the germline V gene, CDR1 is MNHNS and CDR2 is SASEGT. V dropped 5 bases and J dropped 3; count of bases not matched to a gene: 6. This CDR3 contains 15 residues. CDR3 DNA: TGTGCCAGCAGTATAGGGACAGGGCATACAGATACGCAGTATTTT. Translated: CASSIGTGHTDTQYF.

This clonotype was counted a few times. This chain connects TRBV7-2 to TRBJ2-7; D may correspond to TRBD1 or TRBD2 (5 bases each). V lost 5 bases, J lost 1 base, and 12 bases lay in between. Germline CDR1 and CDR2: SGHTA and FQGNSA. The CDR3 runs to 14 residues. Here the CDR3 reads CASSRGPQSYEQYF. CDR3 DNA sequence: TGTGCCAGCAGCCGGGGACCGCAGTCCTACGAGCAGTACTTC.

This clonotype has at least ten counts. The CDR3 region has the DNA TGTGCCAGCAGCAAAGGGGCAGGGGGATCTGAAGCTTTCTTT. Amino acids: CASSKGAGGSEAFF. This chain links TRBV7-2 with TRBJ1-1; TRBD1 matches 7 bases. The germline V gene has CDR1 SGHTA and CDR2 FQGNSA. The CDR3 covers 14 residues. V lost 5 bases, J lost 6 bases, and 9 bases stayed unmatched. The whole variable domain, filled in from reference TRBV7-2 and TRBJ1-1, reads GAGVSQSPSNKVTEKGKDVELRCDPISGHTALYWYRQSLGQGLEFLIYFQGNSAPDKSGLPSDRFSAERTGGSVSTLTIQRTQQEDSAVYLCASSKGAGGSEAFFGQGTRLTVV.